This T cell receptor (beta chain) derives from a study of T cell changes during pregnancy in multiple sclerosis. Trimming stripped 7 bases from V and 2 bases from J, with 15 bases between. Germline V gene lookup returns CDR1 MNHNY and CDR2 SVGAGI (reference sequence). The length of the CDR3 is 14 residues. Here immunoSEQ multiplex PCR was the method, and the copy in TCRdb shows in-frame clones only, minus some. The data contain approximately 120,000 clones, around 95% of them singletons. This rearrangement joins TRBV6-6 to TRBJ2-7; maybe TRBD2 (6 bases). The starting material was peripheral blood, obtained after pregnancy. The sequence derives from a female donor with multiple sclerosis, enrolled in a pregnancy study. The CDR3 sequence is CASMRRDRTYEQYF. Here the CDR3 DNA reads TGTGCCAGCATGCGGCGGGACCGAACCTACGAGCAGTACTTC.